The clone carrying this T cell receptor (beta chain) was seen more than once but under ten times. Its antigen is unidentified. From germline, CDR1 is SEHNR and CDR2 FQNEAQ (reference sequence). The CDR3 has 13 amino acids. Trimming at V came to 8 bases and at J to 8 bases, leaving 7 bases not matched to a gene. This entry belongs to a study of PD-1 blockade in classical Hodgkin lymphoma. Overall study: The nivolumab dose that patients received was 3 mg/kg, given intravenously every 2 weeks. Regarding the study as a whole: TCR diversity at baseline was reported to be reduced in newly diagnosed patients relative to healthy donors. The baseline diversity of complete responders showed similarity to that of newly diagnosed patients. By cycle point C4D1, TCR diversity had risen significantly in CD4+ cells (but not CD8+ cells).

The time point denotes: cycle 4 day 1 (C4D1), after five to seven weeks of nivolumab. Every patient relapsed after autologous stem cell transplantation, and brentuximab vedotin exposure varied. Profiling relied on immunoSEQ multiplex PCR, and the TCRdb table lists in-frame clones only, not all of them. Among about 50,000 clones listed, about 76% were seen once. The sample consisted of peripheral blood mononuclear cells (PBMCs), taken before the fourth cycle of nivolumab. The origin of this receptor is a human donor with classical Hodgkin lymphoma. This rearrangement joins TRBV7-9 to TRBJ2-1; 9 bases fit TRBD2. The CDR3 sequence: CASSSGKYHEQFF. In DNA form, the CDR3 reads TGTGCCAGCTCTAGCGGGAAGTATCATGAGCAGTTCTTC. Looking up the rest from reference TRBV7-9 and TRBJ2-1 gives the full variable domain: DTGVSQNPRHKITKRGQNVTFRCDPISEHNRLYWYRQTLGQGPEFLTYFQNEAQLEKSRLLSDRFSAERPKGSFSTLEIQRTEQGDSAMYLCASSSGKYHEQFFGPGTRLTVL.